A single sample gave rise to the 17 T cell receptor beta chains below, sequenced in a study of T cell repertoires in cytomegalovirus infection. Each CDR3 protein gets one entry after TCRdb re-called the reads with MiXCR. The sample contains more than 400,000 distinct CDR3 sequences, more than 20% of which appear only once. What was sequenced was PBMCs. The receptors come from a human donor in good health (CMV status not recorded). Some clones in this sample may be carry-over from other donors' samples.

The sample holds a few counts of this clonotype. The CDR3 DNA is TGCAGTGCAAATGGACAGGGAGAAACAGATACGCAGTATTTT. Protein product: CSANGQGETDTQYF. The chain has TRBV20-1 and TRBJ2-3; 8 bases map to TRBD1. Germline V gene lookup returns CDR1 DFQATT and CDR2 SNEGSKA (reference sequence). V trimming: 6 bases; J trimming: 3 bases; junction bases outside the gene matches: 8. The CDR3 contains 14 residues.

This clonotype was recorded a few times. The chain links TRBV19 to TRBJ2-1; TRBD2 matches 12 bases. The CDR3 spans 14 residues. Unmatched junction bases numbered 6, after V lost 3 bases and J lost 12 bases. Germline lookup yields CDR1 LNHDA and CDR2 SQIVND (reference sequence). The CDR3 protein is CASSIGTSGHVQFF. In nucleotides, the CDR3 is TGTGCCAGTAGTATCGGGACTAGCGGGCACGTGCAGTTCTTC.

This clonotype was recorded at least ten times. The chain joins TRBV7-2 to TRBJ1-2; D gene ambiguous. Looked up from germline, CDR1 is SGHTA and CDR2 is FQGNSA. The CDR3 contains 16 residues. V lost 0 bases and J 4 bases, leaving 15 bases between the germline ends. CDR3 amino acids: CASSLAGRGIGYGYTF. CDR3 nucleotides: TGTGCCAGCAGCTTAGCGGGGAGAGGGATAGGCTATGGCTACACCTTC.

This clonotype was counted many times. The chain employs TRBV7-2 and TRBJ1-1; weak D call: TRBD1 (5 bases). The CDR3 loop spans 14 amino acids. Germline V gives CDR1 SGHTA, CDR2 FQGNSA. V was cut by 4 bases and J by 0 bases, with 9 bases left in between. Here the CDR3 reads CASSSGSMNTEAFF. DNA for the CDR3: TGTGCCAGCAGCTCAGGGTCCATGAACACTGAAGCTTTCTTT.

This rearrangement joins TRBV2 to TRBJ2-1; 10 nucleotides line up with TRBD2. V trimming: 7 bases; J trimming: 8 bases; junction bases outside the gene matches: 2. From germline, CDR1 is SNHLY and CDR2 FYNNEI. The CDR3 consists of 12 residues. CDR3 nucleotides: TGTGCCAGCATAAGCGGGAGGGATGAGCAGTTCTTC. As protein: CASISGRDEQFF.

Details on this clonotype: A junction end diverges from the germline sequence, so it may reflect a read error. CDR3 DNA sequence: TGTGCCAGCAGCTTAGTCTCCGGACTAGCACAAGGGACCCAGTACTTC. Amino acids: CASSLVSGLAQGTQYF. The V and J genes are TRBV7-2 and TRBJ2-5, with 8 positions matching TRBD2. This CDR3 spans 16 amino acids. CDR1 and CDR2 (germline): SGHTA, FQGNSA. Using reference TRBV7-2 and TRBJ2-5 for the parts outside the CDR3, the full variable domain is GAGVSQSPSNKVTEKGKDVELRCDPISGHTALYWYRQSLGQGLEFLIYFQGNSAPDKSGLPSDRFSAERTGGSVSTLTIQRTQQEDSAVYLCASSLVSGLAQGTQYFGPGTRLLVL.

The table lists this clonotype with a few counts. This sequence joins TRBV7-2 and TRBJ2-7; 11 positions agree with TRBD2. V shed 5 bases, J shed 7 bases, and the junction held 10 bases outside the gene matches. Germline CDR1 SGHTA, CDR2 FQGNSA. This CDR3 comprises 15 residues. The CDR3 loop is CASSPRLAGSGEQYF. DNA for the CDR3: TGTGCCAGCAGCCCAAGACTAGCGGGAAGTGGGGAGCAGTACTTC.

The rearrangement uses TRBV4-1 and TRBJ2-1; 7 bases agree with TRBD2. The trim removed 1 base at V and 0 bases at J, leaving 12 bases unmatched. Germline-derived CDR1 and CDR2 are MGHRA and YSYEKL. The CDR3 runs to 19 residues. The CDR3: CASSQASFTSVVSYNEQFF. The CDR3 DNA is TGCGCCAGCAGCCAAGCTTCTTTCACTAGCGTCGTCTCCTACAATGAGCAGTTCTTC.

This clonotype was seen only a few times. The chain couples TRBV11-2 to TRBJ1-5; no definite D call. The CDR3 length is 13 residues. Germline loops: CDR1 SGHAT, CDR2 FQNNGV. The V gene lost 2 bases and the J gene lost 6 bases, with 8 bases spanning the gap. The CDR3 region has the DNA TGTGCCAGCAGCTTATTCTCAGGTCAGCCCCAGCATTTT. Residues: CASSLFSGQPQHF.

This clonotype was seen repeatedly, ten times or more. The V gene is TRBV11-2, the J gene TRBJ1-1; tentatively, D is TRBD1 (6 bases). This CDR3 contains 17 residues. Germline V gene sequence: CDR1 SGHAT, CDR2 FQNNGV. V lost 5 bases, J lost 4 bases, and 23 bases lay in between. CDR3 nucleotide sequence: TGTGCCAGCAGCCCAGTGGGGCAGGGGAGGATAGGCACTGAAGCTTTCTTT. This codes for CASSPVGQGRIGTEAFF.

The V and J genes are TRBV10-3 and TRBJ1-5; D not certain. V lost 4 bases to trimming and J lost 1 base, with 8 bases between them. Germline V gene data show CDR1 as ENHRY and CDR2 as SYGVKD. The CDR3 contains 14 residues. CDR3: CAISGGGSNQPQHF. DNA for the CDR3: TGTGCCATCAGTGGGGGAGGGAGCAATCAGCCCCAGCATTTT.

In this sample, this clonotype turned up a few times. The CDR3 DNA sequence: TGTGCCAGCAGCTGGCTTTCTGGGACTGAAGCTTTCTTT. Amino acids: CASSWLSGTEAFF. The chain employs TRBV6-2 or TRBV6-3 and TRBJ1-1, with no clear D. CDR3 length equals 13 residues. Trimming took 6 bases from V and 5 from J, leaving 13 bases between them. The germline CDR1 and CDR2 sequences are MNHEY and SVGEGT.

The CDR3 spells CASSYRGLLRLEQYV. The CDR3, as DNA: TGTGCCAGCAGTTACAGGGGGCTCCTGCGACTCGAGCAGTACGTC. The chain combines TRBV6-2 or TRBV6-3 with TRBJ2-7; 7 bases line up with TRBD1. V shed 2 bases and J 6 bases; nucleotides not matched to a gene: 10. CDR1 is MNHEY and CDR2 is SVGEGT in the germline V gene. The CDR3 is 15 residues long.

This chain uses TRBV19 with TRBJ1-2; D is unclear. V lost 3 bases and J 1 base, leaving 12 bases between the germline ends. The germline V gene encodes CDR1 LNHDA and CDR2 SQIVND (reference sequence). CDR3 length equals 15 residues. The CDR3 DNA sequence: TGTGCCAGTAGTATTATTGGGCAGCGTAACTATGGCTACACCTTC. Residues: CASSIIGQRNYGYTF.

The rearrangement joins TRBV18 to TRBJ2-5; no reliable D call. CDR1 is KGHSH, CDR2 LQKENI, per germline. The germline V and J ends were trimmed by 3 bases and 4 bases, with 9 bases remaining between them. The CDR3 is made up of 13 amino acids. CDR3 amino acids: CASSPRNGETQYF. CDR3 DNA: TGTGCCAGCTCACCGAGAAATGGAGAGACCCAGTACTTC.

The V gene is TRBV18, the J gene TRBJ1-4; 9 bases match TRBD1. The CDR3 consists of 16 residues. Looked up from germline, CDR1 is KGHSH and CDR2 is LQKENI. Trimming took 2 bases from V and 7 from J; bases not matched to a gene: 8. The CDR3 bases are TGTGCCAGCTCACCATTATTCCGGGACAGGGCTGAAAAACTGTTTTTT. This codes for CASSPLFRDRAEKLFF.

This clonotype was counted ten times or more. The chain carries TRBV7-8 and TRBJ2-7, with 9 bases identical to TRBD1. The CDR3 is 14 amino acids. The trim removed 4 bases at V and 6 bases at J, leaving 7 bases unmatched. Per germline, CDR1 SGHVS and CDR2 FQNEAQ. CDR3 loop: CASSYGQGSGEQYF. The CDR3, as DNA: TGTGCCAGCAGCTACGGACAGGGGTCGGGCGAGCAGTACTTC. Looking up the rest from reference TRBV7-8 and TRBJ2-7 gives the full variable domain: GAGVSQSPRYKVAKRGQDVALRCDPISGHVSLFWYQQALGQGPEFLTYFQNEAQLDKSGLPSDRFFAERPEGSVSTLKIQRTQQEDSAVYLCASSYGQGSGEQYFGPGTRLTVT.